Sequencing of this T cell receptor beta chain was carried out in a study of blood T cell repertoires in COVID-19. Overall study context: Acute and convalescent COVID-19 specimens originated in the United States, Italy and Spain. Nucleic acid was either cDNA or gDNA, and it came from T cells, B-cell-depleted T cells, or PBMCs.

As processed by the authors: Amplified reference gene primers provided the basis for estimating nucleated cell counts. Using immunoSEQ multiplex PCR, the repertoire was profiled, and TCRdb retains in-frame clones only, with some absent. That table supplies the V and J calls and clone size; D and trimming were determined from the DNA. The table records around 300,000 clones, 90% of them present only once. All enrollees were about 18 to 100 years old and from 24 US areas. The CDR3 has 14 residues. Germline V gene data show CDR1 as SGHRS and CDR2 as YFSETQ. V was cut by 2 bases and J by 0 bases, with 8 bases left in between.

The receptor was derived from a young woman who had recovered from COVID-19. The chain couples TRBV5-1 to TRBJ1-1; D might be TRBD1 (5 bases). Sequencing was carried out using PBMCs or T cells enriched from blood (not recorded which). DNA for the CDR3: TGCGCCAGCAGCTTAATCAGGGTGAACACTGAAGCTTTCTTT. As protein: CASSLIRVNTEAFF.